This T cell receptor (beta chain) appears in the sequencing data of a study of blood T cell repertoires in COVID-19 (TCRdb year 2020). A note on the overall study: The collaborator samples originated in the United States, Italy and Spain and spanned the acute and convalescent phases of COVID-19. The material from the prospective study consisted of cDNA or gDNA derived from T cells, B-cell-depleted T cells, or PBMCs. Subjects who had been exposed to COVID-19, were actively infected with it, or had recovered from it provided the deeply sampled blood TCRbeta repertoires that made up the dataset. The repertoires were released in a freely available public database intended as a resource for research on the immune response to SARS-CoV-2. The samples were drawn from two sources: the first 160 participants of the ongoing ImmuneRACE study, and 1,000 to 1,500 subjects contributed by 6 global collaborators. Sample metadata almost always included a de-identified subject ID, COVID-19 status, age in years and sex. Where HLA class I and class II types were available, the types were taken from metadata supplied by the sample provider, not from assay-based typing.

General findings and caveats noted by the study authors: The amount of clinical and demographic metadata varied by source and participant and was provided uncurated.

This clone was picked up a small number of times. This receptor's antigen is unknown. One base away there is no much larger clone; base qualities are not given. The collaborating institutions used their own protocols to collect whole blood in K2EDTA tubes. Collaborator samples were shipped for TCRbeta analysis as frozen whole blood, isolated PBMCs, or DNA extracted from either sample type. Including the terminal cysteine and phenylalanine, the CDR3 comprises 16 residues. The sequence is cut down to CDR3 DNA, 48 bases in frame from base 1. Here V drops 5 bases and J drops 6 bases, and the junction holds 9 bases not matched to any gene. The germline V gene (reference sequence) provides CDR1 MNHEY and CDR2 SMNVEV. The immunoSEQ Assay, a bias-controlled multiplex PCR, was used to amplify TCRbeta CDR3 regions from genomic DNA. As for how the authors treated the data: Within the assay, amplification of reference gene primers was used to estimate how many nucleated cells each sample contained. To quantify the absolute abundance of each unique TCRbeta CDR3 rearrangement, sequence reads were collapsed and filtered. For each sample, productive Simpson clonality was calculated as the square root of Simpson's diversity index across productive rearrangements. What TCRdb holds here is the immuneACCESS table cut down to in-frame rearrangements. Part of the clones is not present; checked against another copy, under half of the missing clones reflect an unresolved V gene, and the others are unexplained. V, J and clone size reflect that table, while D and trimming were determined from the DNA. The sample yields roughly 52,000 clones; 89% were counted once. The ten largest account for over 15% of the sample.

The rearrangement combines TRBV27 with TRBJ1-6, with TRBD1 matching 8 junction bases. This receptor was obtained from a human donor in a cohort sampled during active COVID-19. Sequencing used peripheral blood. CDR3 sequence: CASSRGQGMGNSPLHF. The nucleotides read TGTGCCAGCAGTCGCGGACAGGGAATGGGTAATTCACCCCTCCACTTT.